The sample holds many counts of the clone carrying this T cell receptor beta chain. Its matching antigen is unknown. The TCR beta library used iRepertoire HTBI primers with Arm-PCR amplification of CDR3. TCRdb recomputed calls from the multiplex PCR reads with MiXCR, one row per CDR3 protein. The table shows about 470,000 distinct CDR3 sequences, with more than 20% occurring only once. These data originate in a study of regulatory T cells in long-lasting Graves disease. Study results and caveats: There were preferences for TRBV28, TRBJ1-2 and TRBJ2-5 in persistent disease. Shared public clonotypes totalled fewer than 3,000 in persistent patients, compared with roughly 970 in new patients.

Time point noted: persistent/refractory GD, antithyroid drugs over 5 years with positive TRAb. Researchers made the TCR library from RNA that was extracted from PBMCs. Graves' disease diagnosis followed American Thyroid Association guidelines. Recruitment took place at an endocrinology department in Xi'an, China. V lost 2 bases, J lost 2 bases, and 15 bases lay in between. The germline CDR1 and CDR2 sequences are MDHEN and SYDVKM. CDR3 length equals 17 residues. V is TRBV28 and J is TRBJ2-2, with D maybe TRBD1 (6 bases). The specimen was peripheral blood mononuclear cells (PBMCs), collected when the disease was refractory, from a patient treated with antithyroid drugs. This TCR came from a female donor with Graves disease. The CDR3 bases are TGTGCCAGCAGTTTACCCGGGACAATGCTTAACACCGGGGAGCTGTTTTTT. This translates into CASSLPGTMLNTGELFF.